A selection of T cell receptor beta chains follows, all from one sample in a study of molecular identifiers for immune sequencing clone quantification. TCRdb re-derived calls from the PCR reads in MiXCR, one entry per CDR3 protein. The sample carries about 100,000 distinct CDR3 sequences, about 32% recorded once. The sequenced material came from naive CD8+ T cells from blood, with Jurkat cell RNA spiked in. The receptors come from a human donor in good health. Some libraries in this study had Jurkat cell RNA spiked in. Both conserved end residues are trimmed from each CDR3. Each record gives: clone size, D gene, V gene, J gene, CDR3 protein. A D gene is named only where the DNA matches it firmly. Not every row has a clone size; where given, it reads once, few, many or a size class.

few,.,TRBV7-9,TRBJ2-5,ASRGRQEPQY
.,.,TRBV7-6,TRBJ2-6,ASSASESGANVLT
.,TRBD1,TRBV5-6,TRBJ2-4,ASRRQGLAKNIQY
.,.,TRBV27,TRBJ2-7,ASSLRGAVYEQY
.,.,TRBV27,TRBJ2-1,ASSFSTYNEQF
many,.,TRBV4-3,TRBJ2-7,ASSREGRGHEQY
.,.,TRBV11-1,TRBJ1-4,ASSFNREATNEKLF
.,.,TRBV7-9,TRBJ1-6,ASSFRPFYSPLH
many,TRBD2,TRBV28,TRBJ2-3,ASSHRSGRPTDTQY
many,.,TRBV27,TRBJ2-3,ASSPPSLQRSTDTQY
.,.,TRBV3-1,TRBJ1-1,ASSQEIGTTTEAF
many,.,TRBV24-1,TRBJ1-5,ATSAVGLNQPQH
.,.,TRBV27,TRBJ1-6,ASRLSGSRTSPLH
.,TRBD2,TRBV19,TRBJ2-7,ASSIFAGEYGQY
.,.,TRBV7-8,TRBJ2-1,ASSFLAAGYNEQF
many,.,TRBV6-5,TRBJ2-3,ASSYSDTQY
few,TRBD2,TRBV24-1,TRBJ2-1,ATSDSKTSGMFEQF
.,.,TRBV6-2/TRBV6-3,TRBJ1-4,ASSWPPGRSSLSEKLF
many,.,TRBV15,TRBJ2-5,ATSTEDRRTQY
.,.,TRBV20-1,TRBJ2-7,SAGESTYEQY
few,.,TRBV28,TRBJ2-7,ASSLQGTLSYEQY
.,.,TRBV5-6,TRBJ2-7,ASSLVRAYEQY
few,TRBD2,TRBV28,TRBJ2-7,ASSLSGGREQY
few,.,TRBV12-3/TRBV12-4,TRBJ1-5,ASTTYSNQPQH
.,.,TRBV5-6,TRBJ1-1,ASSLVSGWTEAF
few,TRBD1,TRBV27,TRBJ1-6,ASSLFTSGTALH
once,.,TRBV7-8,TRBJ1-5,ASSLVRAYSNQPQH
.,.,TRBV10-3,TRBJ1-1,AISEQGEGTEAF
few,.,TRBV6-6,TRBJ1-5,ASSPRADQPQH
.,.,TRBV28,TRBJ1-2,ASSMTDHYGYT
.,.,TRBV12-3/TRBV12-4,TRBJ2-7,ASSLKPSYEQY
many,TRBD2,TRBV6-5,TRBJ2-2,ASRGTSGMTRSGELF
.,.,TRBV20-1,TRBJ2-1,SARAPGVWEQF
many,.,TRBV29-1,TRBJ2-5,SVAGGSQETQY
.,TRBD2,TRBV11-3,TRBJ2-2,DSSSATPSGSGELF
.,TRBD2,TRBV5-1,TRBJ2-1,ASSLEMGLAINEQF